The 2 T cell receptor beta chains below come from one sample, sequenced in a study of blood T cell repertoires in COVID-19. TCRdb's table, derived via immunoSEQ multiplex PCR, lists solely in-frame clones and lacks some. The profile covers about 190,000 clones, with 65% to 85% appearing a single time and around 2.9% taken by the ten largest. Sequences were obtained from PBMCs or T cells enriched from blood (not recorded which). The receptors were sampled from a woman under 40 who had been exposed to COVID-19.

The chain links TRBV6-1 to TRBJ1-5; unclear D gene. CDR1 MNHNS and CDR2 SASEGT come from the germline V gene. The V end lost 1 base, the J end lost 7 bases, and 8 bases lay between the germline ends. This CDR3 has 13 residues. The CDR3: CASSEVGRQPQHF. In DNA, the CDR3 is TGTGCCAGCAGTGAAGTTGGGAGACAGCCCCAGCATTTT.

The chain is built from TRBV3-1 (or the pseudogene TRBV3-2) and TRBJ1-4, with D perhaps matching TRBD1 (5 bases). Per germline, CDR1 LGHDT and CDR2 YNNKEL (reference sequence). V was shortened by 2 bases and J by 8 bases, with 12 bases between the two germline ends. The CDR3 runs to 14 residues. This CDR3 is CASSQRGFTEKLFF. The CDR3 DNA sequence: TGTGCCAGCAGCCAACGGGGGTTCACCGAAAAACTGTTTTTT.